The text below deals with one T cell receptor (beta chain). The target antigen is unknown. CDR1 is DFQATT, CDR2 SNEGSKA, per germline (reference sequence). V was pared by 3 bases and J by 4 bases, with 13 bases of the junction left unmatched. The CDR3 has 16 residues. The sample is drawn from a study of post-analysis software for immune sequencing data. Unique molecular identifiers featured in each of the TCR beta cDNA libraries. TCRdb fed the PCR reads into MiXCR, producing one record per CDR3 protein. This table has roughly 800,000 distinct CDR3 sequences, roughly 50% appearing once. Study-wide results and caveats: Multiple sclerosis patients showed significantly lower normalized Chao1 diversity than controls did. Samples from a shared batch, those prepared together, strongly co-clustered by F measure. A handful of TRBV segments were significantly more frequent in patients than in controls. TRBV5-6, TRBV5-1 and TRBV20-1 were among these segments.

The specimen was blood. This chain uses TRBV20-1 with TRBJ2-3; 7 positions agree with TRBD1. This sequence originates from a girl under 18 with multiple sclerosis. The CDR3 reads CSASGVDRLGADTQYF. For the CDR3, the DNA is TGCAGTGCTAGTGGCGTGGACAGGCTAGGGGCAGATACGCAGTATTTT.